The 9 T cell receptor beta chains in this list originate from one sample, sequenced in a study of Tregs in tolerant kidney transplant recipients (dated by TCRdb to between 2018 and 2021). Library preparation used the immunoSEQ multiplex PCR assay. In TCRdb, the immuneACCESS table is reduced to in-frame sequences with V and J assigned. These tables do not hold every clone; where another copy was compared, an unresolved V gene accounts for under half, and the others remain unexplained. This sample holds approximately 260,000 clones; approximately 83% were observed only once. The ten largest clones capture less than 0.75% of the sample. Source material: CD4+ T cells from blood. The receptors originated from a human donor in good health.

This clone was recorded a few times. The chain couples TRBV4-1 to TRBJ1-4; TRBD1 aligns across 9 bases. Germline assignment: CDR1 MGHRA and CDR2 YSYEKL. Germline trimming cut 3 bases from V and 8 bases from J; bases unmatched to any gene: 7. This CDR3 has 15 amino acids. The CDR3 is CASSHTRDRDEKLFF. CDR3 nucleotides: TGCGCCAGCAGCCATACCCGGGACAGGGACGAAAAACTGTTTTTT.

The genes are TRBV29-1 and TRBJ2-1; a weak D match, TRBD1 (5 bases). V lost 4 bases to trimming and J lost 7 bases, with 20 bases between them. Germline V CDR1 and CDR2: SQVTM, ANQGSEA. The CDR3 is made up of 15 amino acids. CDR3 bases: TGCAGCGTTGTCGGTCTAAATGGGAAGGGGAATGAGCAGTTCTTC. Encoded protein: CSVVGLNGKGNEQFF.

The chain recombines TRBV2 with TRBJ1-4; D is unclear. The CDR3 has 15 amino acids. Germline CDR1 and CDR2: SNHLY and FYNNEI. V shed 1 base and J shed 2 bases, with 8 bases lying between them. CDR3 protein: CASSEVRGTNEKLFF. DNA for the CDR3: TGTGCCAGCAGTGAAGTGAGAGGGACTAATGAAAAACTGTTTTTT.

The chain couples TRBV7-2 to TRBJ1-1; D gene ambiguous. Germline assignment: CDR1 SGHTA and CDR2 FQGNSA. This CDR3 contains 14 residues. Deletions cut 1 base from V and 5 bases from J, with 11 bases between. This CDR3 reads CASSLVFIGTEAFF. Written as DNA, the CDR3 is TGTGCCAGCAGCTTAGTCTTCATAGGGACTGAAGCTTTCTTT.

This clone occurred once. V gene TRBV7-6 combines with J gene TRBJ2-5, with D unclear. Deletions cut 4 bases from V and 7 bases from J, with 7 bases between. The CDR3 is 11 amino acids. Looked up from germline, CDR1 is SGHVS and CDR2 is FNYEAQ. CDR3 DNA: TGTGCCAGCAGCTCCTGGGGGACCCAGTACTTC. Amino acids: CASSSWGTQYF. The full variable domain, rest sourced from reference TRBV7-6 and TRBJ2-5, is GAGVSQSPRYKVTKRGQDVALRCDPISGHVSLYWYRQALGQGPEFLTYFNYEAQQDKSGLPNDRFSAERPEGSISTLTIQRTEQRDSAMYRCASSSWGTQYFGPGTRLLVL.

This chain joins TRBV9 and TRBJ2-7, with 10 bases fitting TRBD2. The CDR3 has 14 residues. The trim removed 4 bases at V and 7 bases at J, leaving 8 bases unmatched. Germline V gives CDR1 SGDLS, CDR2 YYNGEE. The CDR3 spells CASSPRTSGGEQYF. DNA for the CDR3: TGTGCCAGCAGCCCACGGACTAGCGGAGGAGAGCAGTACTTC.

The chain has TRBV7-2 and TRBJ2-5, with D possibly being TRBD1 (5 bases). There are 15 residues in the CDR3. Germline V gene sequence: CDR1 SGHTA, CDR2 FQGNSA. V lost 5 bases to trimming and J lost 4 bases, with 17 bases between them. The DNA for the CDR3 is TGTGCCAGCAGCCCTAAGGGGTCCGGGTCAGAGACCCAGTACTTC. Translating it yields CASSPKGSGSETQYF.

The chain recombines TRBV5-1 with TRBJ2-2, with 7 bases lining up with TRBD1. Per germline, CDR1 SGHRS and CDR2 YFSETQ. The V gene end was trimmed by 5 bases and the J gene end by 7 bases; junction bases not matched to a gene: 8. The CDR3 runs to 14 residues. CDR3 bases: TGCGCCAGCAGGGGACAGACGACCAACGGGGAGCTGTTTTTT. As protein: CASRGQTTNGELFF. The whole variable domain, remainder taken from reference TRBV5-1 and TRBJ2-2, is KAGVTQTPRYLIKTRGQQVTLSCSPISGHRSVSWYQQTPGQGLQFLFEYFSETQRNKGNFPGRFSGRQFSNSRSEMNVSTLELGDSALYLCASRGQTTNGELFFGEGSRLTVL.

The V and J genes are TRBV4-2 and TRBJ2-3, with a tentative D call TRBD2 (6 bases). The length of the CDR3 is 18 residues. Trimming pared 4 bases from V and 4 bases from J, leaving 24 bases between. Germline V CDR1 and CDR2: LGHNA, YNFKEQ. The DNA for the CDR3 is TGTGCCAGCAGCCCGCGGCCCGGGGCGGGGTTAGGTGCAGATACGCAGTATTTT. Translation: CASSPRPGAGLGADTQYF.